This T cell receptor (beta chain) emerged from a study of vaccination effects on CD4 cells after COVID-19. Study-wide results and limits: Only 1 of 255 vaccine-induced clones from healthy vaccinees cross-reacted with common cold coronaviruses.

The CDR3 covers 15 residues. With 3 bases clipped from V and 9 bases from J, the junction kept 10 bases outside the gene matches. Germline V gives CDR1 SGHDT, CDR2 YYEEEE. On this clone itself: Its antigen is not known.

A roughly 10-day culture period preceded the isolation of CD4+ T cells. None of the vaccinated had previously contracted SARS-CoV-2, and their nucleocapsid antibodies tested negative. Generated by immunoSEQ multiplex PCR, the TCRdb table keeps only in-frame clones and is missing some. This table holds 40,000 or so clones, about 81% found once. The rearrangement links TRBV5-6 to TRBJ2-1, with 9 positions matching TRBD2. The source material was CD4+ T cells from PBMCs cultured without peptide, sampled before COVID-19 vaccination. The TCR sequence derives from a human donor who received a COVID-19 vaccine. In nucleotides, the CDR3 is TGTGCCAGCAGCTCCATTAGCGGGGGCTGGGGTGAGCAGTTCTTC. Its translation: CASSSISGGWGEQFF.